These 10 T cell receptor beta chains were sequenced from one sample in a study of blood T cell repertoires in COVID-19. Only in-frame clones appear in the TCRdb table, and some are missing; sequencing was by immunoSEQ multiplex PCR. The table records roughly 250,000 clones, around 90% of them present only once. Material: peripheral blood. The receptor source for this set is a man aged 30 to 39 with COVID-19, enrolled during active disease.

The rearrangement joins TRBV6-5 to TRBJ1-3; a possible D gene is TRBD1 (6 bases). CDR1 and CDR2 (germline): MNHEY, SVGAGI. V was cut by 2 bases and J by 0 bases, with 8 bases left in between. The CDR3 totals 15 residues. The CDR3 spells CASSYADSSGNTIYF. CDR3 sequence (DNA): TGTGCCAGCAGTTACGCGGACAGCTCTGGAAACACCATATATTTT.

This chain uses TRBV11-3 with TRBJ2-2, with D hard to call. Looked up from germline, CDR1 is SGHNT and CDR2 is YENEEA. CDR3 length: 14 residues. V lost 1 base and J 1 base, leaving 4 bases between the germline ends. The CDR3 coding sequence is TGTGCCAGCAGCTTAGCGCGGAACACCGGGGAGCTGTTTTTT. Residues: CASSLARNTGELFF.

This clone was seen just once. The chain employs TRBV27 and TRBJ1-5; possibly TRBD1 for D (5 bases). Between the trimmed V and J ends, which lost 3 bases and 7 bases, there was a span of 13 bases. This CDR3 region has 14 residues. The germline V gene has CDR1 MNHEY and CDR2 SMNVEV (reference sequence). The CDR3 nucleotides read TGTGCCAGCAGTTTTTCAGGGATGGCCCAGCCCCAGCATTTT. Amino acids: CASSFSGMAQPQHF.

V usage is TRBV6-2 or TRBV6-3 and J usage is TRBJ2-5; 9 nucleotides agree with TRBD1. Trimming cost V 6 bases and J 1 base; bases outside gene matches: 6. This CDR3 region has 15 residues. Germline-derived CDR1 and CDR2 are MNHEY and SVGEGT. CDR3 in DNA: TGTGCCAGCAGCAACCCGGGACAGGGCCAAGAGACCCAGTACTTC. Residues: CASSNPGQGQETQYF.

This chain uses TRBV10-3 with TRBJ1-4, with unresolved D. The V end was cut by 4 bases, the J end by 4 bases, with 7 bases between. The CDR3 spans 13 residues. Germline values: CDR1 ENHRY, CDR2 SYGVKD. DNA of the CDR3: TGTGCCATCAGTGTAGTTCTTAATGAAAAACTGTTTTTT. It is translated as CAISVVLNEKLFF.

This clone was observed a few times. Additional DNA sequences in this sample encode the identical CDR3. The J gene is TRBJ1-1, the V gene TRBV11-2; TRBD1 aligns across 10 bases. CDR3 length: 15 amino acids. V shed 5 bases, J shed 0 bases, and the junction held 3 bases outside the gene matches. The germline gives CDR1 SGHAT, CDR2 FQNNGV. This chain's CDR3 is CASSPGQGVNTEAFF. CDR3 nucleotide sequence: TGTGCCAGCAGCCCCGGACAGGGGGTGAACACTGAAGCTTTCTTT.

V usage is TRBV5-1 and J usage is TRBJ1-1; possible D gene TRBD1, 5 bases. The germline V gene encodes CDR1 SGHRS and CDR2 YFSETQ. Trimming pared 4 bases from V and 6 bases from J, leaving 13 bases between. The CDR3 is 13 residues long. The CDR3 reads CASSREGAAEAFF. CDR3 nucleotides: TGCGCCAGCAGCCGAGAAGGGGCGGCTGAAGCTTTCTTT.

This clone was recorded only once. This sequence joins TRBV2 and TRBJ2-5, with 7 positions matching TRBD2. Germline CDR1 SNHLY, CDR2 FYNNEI. This CDR3 is built from 16 residues. V shed 1 base and J 0 bases; nucleotides not matched to a gene: 5. The CDR3 spells CASSEVGGGNQETQYF. The CDR3 DNA follows: TGTGCCAGCAGTGAAGTTGGGGGGGGGAACCAAGAGACCCAGTACTTC.

The rearrangement joins TRBV2 to TRBJ1-2, with TRBD1 as a possible D gene (6 bases). This CDR3 is 13 amino acids long. The germline gives CDR1 SNHLY, CDR2 FYNNEI. Trimming took off 3 bases at V and 7 bases at J, with 12 bases between the two ends. The CDR3 here is CASSDQGIAGYTF. Here the CDR3 DNA reads TGTGCCAGCAGTGATCAGGGGATAGCTGGCTACACCTTC.

The CDR3 reads CASSTTVGQPQHF. Here the CDR3 DNA reads TGTGCCAGCAGCACGACAGTCGGTCAGCCCCAGCATTTT. The J gene is TRBJ1-5, the V gene TRBV14; the D gene is possibly TRBD1 (5 bases). The CDR3 is made up of 13 amino acids. From germline, CDR1 is SGHDN and CDR2 FVKESK. V lost 5 bases and J 6 bases, leaving 11 bases between the germline ends.